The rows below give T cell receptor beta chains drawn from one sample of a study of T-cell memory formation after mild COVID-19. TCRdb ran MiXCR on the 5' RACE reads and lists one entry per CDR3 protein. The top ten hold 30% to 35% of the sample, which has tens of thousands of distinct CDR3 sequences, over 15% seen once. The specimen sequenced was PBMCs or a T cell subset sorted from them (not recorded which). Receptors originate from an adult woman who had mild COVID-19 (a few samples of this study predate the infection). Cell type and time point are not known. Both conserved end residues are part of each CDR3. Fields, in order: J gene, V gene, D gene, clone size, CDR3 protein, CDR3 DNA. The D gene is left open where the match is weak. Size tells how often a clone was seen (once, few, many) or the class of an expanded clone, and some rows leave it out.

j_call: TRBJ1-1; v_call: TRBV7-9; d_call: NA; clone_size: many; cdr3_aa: CASSSGTGNTEAFF; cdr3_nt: TGTGCCAGCAGCTCAGGGACGGGGAACACTGAAGCTTTCTTT
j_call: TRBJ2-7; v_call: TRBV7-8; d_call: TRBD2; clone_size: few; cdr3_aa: CASSGTSGRTYEQYF; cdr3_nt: TGTGCCAGCAGCGGAACTAGCGGGCGTACCTACGAGCAGTACTTC
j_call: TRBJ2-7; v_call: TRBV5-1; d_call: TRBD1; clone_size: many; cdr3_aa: CASSSDRSSYEQYF; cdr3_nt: TGCGCCAGCAGCTCGGACAGGAGCTCCTACGAGCAGTACTTC
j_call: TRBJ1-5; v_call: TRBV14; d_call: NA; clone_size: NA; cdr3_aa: CASSLRVQPQHF; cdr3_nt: TGTGCCAGCAGCCTCAGGGTTCAGCCCCAGCATTTT
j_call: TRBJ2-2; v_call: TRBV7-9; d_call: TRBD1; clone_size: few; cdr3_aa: CASSYLQGPGELFF; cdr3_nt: TGTGCCAGCAGCTACCTACAGGGGCCCGGGGAGCTGTTTTTT
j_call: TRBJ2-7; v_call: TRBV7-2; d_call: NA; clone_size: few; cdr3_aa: CASSLDTSPTYEQYF; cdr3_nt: TGTGCCAGCAGCCTCGACACATCTCCCACCTACGAGCAGTACTTC
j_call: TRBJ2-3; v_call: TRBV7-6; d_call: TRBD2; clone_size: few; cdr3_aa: CASSQRTSGSRTDTQYF; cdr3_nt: TGTGCCAGCAGCCAACGGACTAGCGGGAGCCGCACAGATACGCAGTATTTT
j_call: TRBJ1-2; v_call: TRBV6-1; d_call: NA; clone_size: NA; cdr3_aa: CASSEARTELYGYTF; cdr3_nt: TGTGCCAGCAGTGAAGCGAGGACAGAACTCTATGGCTACACCTTC
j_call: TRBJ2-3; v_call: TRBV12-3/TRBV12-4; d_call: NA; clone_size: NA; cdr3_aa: CASSGETGAFTDTQYF; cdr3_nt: TGTGCCAGCAGCGGGGAAACGGGGGCCTTCACAGATACGCAGTATTTT
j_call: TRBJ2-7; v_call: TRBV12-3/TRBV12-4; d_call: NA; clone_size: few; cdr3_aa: CASSFAVEQYF; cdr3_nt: TGTGCCAGCAGTTTTGCCGTCGAGCAGTACTTC
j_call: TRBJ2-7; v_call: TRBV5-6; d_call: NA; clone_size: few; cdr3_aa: CASSYDYVSSYEQYF; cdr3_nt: TGTGCCAGCAGTTATGACTACGTGAGCTCCTACGAGCAGTACTTC
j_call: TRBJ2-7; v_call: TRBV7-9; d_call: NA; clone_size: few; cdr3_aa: CASSYRGGEQYF; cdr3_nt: TGTGCCAGCAGCTACAGGGGAGGCGAGCAGTACTTC
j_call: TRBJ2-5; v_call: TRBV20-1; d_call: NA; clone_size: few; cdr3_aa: CSARDAQGTQYF; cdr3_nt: TGCAGTGCTAGGGACGCCCAGGGGACCCAGTACTTC
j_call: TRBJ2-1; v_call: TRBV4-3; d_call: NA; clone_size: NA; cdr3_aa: CASSQDLAGSRGSEQFF; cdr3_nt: TGCGCCAGCAGCCAAGATCTGGCCGGGAGTCGGGGGAGTGAGCAGTTCTTC
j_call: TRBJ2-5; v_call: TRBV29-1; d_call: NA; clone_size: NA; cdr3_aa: CSVYPRGQETQYF; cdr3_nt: TGCAGCGTTTACCCCAGGGGCCAAGAGACCCAGTACTTC
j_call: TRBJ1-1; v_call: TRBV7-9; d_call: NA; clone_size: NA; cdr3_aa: CASSWGGVNTEAFF; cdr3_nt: TGTGCCAGCAGCTGGGGAGGAGTGAACACTGAAGCTTTCTTT
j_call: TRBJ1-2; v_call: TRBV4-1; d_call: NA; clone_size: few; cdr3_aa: CASILSIGAGRDGYTF; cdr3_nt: TGCGCCAGCATTTTATCGATAGGGGCAGGTCGAGATGGCTACACCTTC
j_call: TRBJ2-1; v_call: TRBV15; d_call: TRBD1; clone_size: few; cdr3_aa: CATSLRGYGTGHNEQFF; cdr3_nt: TGTGCCACCAGCCTCAGGGGCTACGGGACAGGGCACAATGAGCAGTTCTTC
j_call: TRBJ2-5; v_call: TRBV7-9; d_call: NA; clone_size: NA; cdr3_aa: CASSLAGGRLQETQYF; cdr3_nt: TGTGCCAGCAGCTTAGCAGGGGGGAGATTGCAAGAGACCCAGTACTTC
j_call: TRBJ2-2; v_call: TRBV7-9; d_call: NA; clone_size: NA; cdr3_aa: CASSLSGDITGELFF; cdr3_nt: TGTGCCAGCAGCTTAAGCGGGGACATCACCGGGGAGCTGTTTTTT
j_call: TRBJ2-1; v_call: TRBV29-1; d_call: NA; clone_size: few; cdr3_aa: CSVDEQVNEQFF; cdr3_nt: TGCAGCGTTGACGAACAGGTTAATGAGCAGTTCTTC
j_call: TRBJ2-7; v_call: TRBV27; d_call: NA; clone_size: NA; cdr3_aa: CASSLDSGQNEQYF; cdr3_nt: TGTGCCAGCAGTTTAGATTCGGGGCAAAACGAGCAGTACTTC
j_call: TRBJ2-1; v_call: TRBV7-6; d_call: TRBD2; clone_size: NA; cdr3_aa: CASSLVAGAYNEQFF; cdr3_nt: TGTGCCAGCAGCTTAGTGGCGGGAGCGTACAATGAGCAGTTCTTC
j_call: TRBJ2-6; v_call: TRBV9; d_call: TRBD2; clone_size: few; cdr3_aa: CASRHTSGQNPGANVLTF; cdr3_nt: TGTGCCAGCAGACACACTAGCGGGCAAAACCCTGGGGCCAACGTCCTGACTTTC
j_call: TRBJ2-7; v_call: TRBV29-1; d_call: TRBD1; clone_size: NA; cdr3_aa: CSVVTGTGIHEQYF; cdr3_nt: TGCAGCGTCGTCACCGGGACAGGAATCCACGAGCAGTACTTC
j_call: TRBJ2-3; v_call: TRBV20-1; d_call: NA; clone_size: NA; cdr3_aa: CSASTSSTDTQYF; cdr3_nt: TGCAGTGCATCGACCTCTAGCACAGATACGCAGTATTTT
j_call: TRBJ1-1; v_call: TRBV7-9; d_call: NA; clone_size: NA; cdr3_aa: CASSYQGLAEAFF; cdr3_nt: TGTGCCAGCAGCTATCAGGGGTTGGCTGAAGCTTTCTTT
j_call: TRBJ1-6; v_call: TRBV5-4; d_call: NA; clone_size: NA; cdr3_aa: CASSPSPGNSAPLHF; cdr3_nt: TGTGCCAGCAGCCCCTCCCCAGGGAATTCGGCACCCCTCCACTTT
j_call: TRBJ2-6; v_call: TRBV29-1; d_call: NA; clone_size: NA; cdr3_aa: CSVEDQYSGANVLTF; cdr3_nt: TGCAGCGTTGAAGATCAGTACTCTGGGGCCAACGTCCTGACTTTC
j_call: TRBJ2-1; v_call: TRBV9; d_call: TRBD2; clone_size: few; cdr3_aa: CASSARGFLAGGPESYNEQFF; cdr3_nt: TGTGCCAGCAGCGCTAGGGGATTCCTAGCGGGAGGGCCGGAAAGCTACAATGAGCAGTTCTTC
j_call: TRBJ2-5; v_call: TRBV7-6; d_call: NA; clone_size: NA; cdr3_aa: CASSLVSGQTRRETQYF; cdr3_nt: TGTGCCAGCAGCTTAGTGTCCGGACAGACGCGACGGGAGACCCAGTACTTC
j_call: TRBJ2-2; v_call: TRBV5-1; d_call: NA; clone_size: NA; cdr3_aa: CASSLASSGGITGELFF; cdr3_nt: TGCGCCAGCAGCTTGGCGTCCTCCGGGGGAATCACCGGGGAGCTGTTTTTT
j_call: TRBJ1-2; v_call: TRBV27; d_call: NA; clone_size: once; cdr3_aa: CASSLSWQLDYTF; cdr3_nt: TGTGCCAGCAGTTTATCATGGCAGCTCGACTACACCTTC
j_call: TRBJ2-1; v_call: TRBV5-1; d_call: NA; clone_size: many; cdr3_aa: CASSTAGAWQFF; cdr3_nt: TGCGCCAGCAGCACGGCCGGGGCCTGGCAGTTCTTC
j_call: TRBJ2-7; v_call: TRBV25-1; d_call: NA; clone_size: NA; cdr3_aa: CASSPNPSAYEQYF; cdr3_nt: TGTGCCAGCAGTCCCAACCCCTCTGCGTACGAGCAGTACTTC
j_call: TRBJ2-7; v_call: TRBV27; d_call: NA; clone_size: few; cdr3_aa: CASSPQADVEQYF; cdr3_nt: TGTGCCAGCAGCCCCCAGGCGGACGTGGAGCAGTACTTC
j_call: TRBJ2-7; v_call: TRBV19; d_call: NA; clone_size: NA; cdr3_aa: CASSGTPWEQYF; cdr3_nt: TGTGCCAGTAGTGGGACTCCTTGGGAGCAGTACTTC